This section outlines one T cell receptor beta chain sequence together with its context. Its antigen remains unidentified. V was pared by 5 bases and J by 1 base, with 16 bases between. Germline V gene data show CDR1 as DFQATT and CDR2 as SNEGSKA (reference sequence). The CDR3 runs 15 residues. In every case, the donor was a healthy Caucasian. This entry comes from a study of identical twins. Findings and limits, study-wide: There was an excess of low generation probability in the out-of-frame alpha sequences that twins shared. Cord blood beta clonotypes that were abundant carried fewer insertions, and memory repertoires showed no such trend.

A universal primer site was created by template switching, with the cDNA bearing unique molecular identifiers. Each CDR3 protein is one row after TCRdb ran MiXCR on the 5' RACE reads. Here the sample spans around 340,000 distinct CDR3 sequences, about 9% being singletons. Sample: naive T cells sorted from blood. This rearrangement joins TRBV20-1 to TRBJ2-3; perhaps TRBD1 as D (6 bases). The TCR originated in a woman aged 45 to 65 in good health. CDR3 DNA: TGCAGTGCTGGCGGAACAGGGAGTGGCACAGATACGCAGTATTTT. This gives the protein CSAGGTGSGTDTQYF.